This TCR beta chain is from a study of PD-L1 blockade in urothelial cancer. Background on the study: About 85% of the roughly 29 patients comprised males who had bladder-origin urothelial cancer.

TCRdb's table, derived via immunoSEQ multiplex PCR, lists solely in-frame clones and lacks some. The sample has under 70,000 clones; roughly four fifths are singletons. Regarding time point: pretreatment peripheral blood. Germline V gives CDR1 ENHRY, CDR2 SYGVKD. Trimming stripped 3 bases from V and 3 bases from J, with 9 bases between. The CDR3 is 14 residues long. This chain connects TRBV10-3 to TRBJ1-5, with D maybe TRBD1 (6 bases). The TCR sequence derives from a man aged 65 to 79 with urothelial cancer. The specimen was PBMCs, collected around atezolizumab (anti-PD-L1) treatment. This CDR3 reads CAISEGGPNQPQHF. The CDR3 DNA follows: TGTGCCATCAGTGAAGGGGGACCCAATCAGCCCCAGCATTTT.